This T cell receptor beta chain originates from a study of blood T cell repertoires in COVID-19. The wider study: Acute-phase and convalescent COVID-19 samples originated in the United States, Italy and Spain. PBMCs, B-cell-depleted T cells, or T cells were the source of the cDNA or gDNA that made up the material.

This CDR3 is built from 14 residues. With 5 bases clipped from V and 3 bases from J, the junction kept 3 bases outside the gene matches. Germline CDR1 MDHEN, CDR2 SYDVKM. Authors' analysis steps: Nucleated cell counts were estimated from reference gene primer amplification. Sequencing was performed with immunoSEQ multiplex PCR; in TCRdb, only in-frame clones are kept and a portion is missing. The V and J calls and the clone size are those of that table, but D and trimming were determined from the DNA. The sample consists of approximately 130,000 clones, about 86% of them appearing once. This sequence was found in a man older than 75 with active or convalescent COVID-19. V is TRBV28 and J is TRBJ1-2; TRBD1 matches 10 bases. The specimen was peripheral blood. CDR3 loop: CASSGGTGDYGYTF. In DNA form, the CDR3 reads TGTGCCAGCAGTGGGGGGACAGGGGACTATGGCTACACCTTC.